The clone carrying this TCR beta chain was picked up many times. What it binds is not known. This sample is part of a study of CD8 T cells in ankylosing spondylitis. Study-wide findings and caveats: Significant enrichment of disease-linked clones was reported in matched ankylosing spondylitis synovial fluid. The study identified a TCR beta motif of under 10 highly homologous variants that appeared characteristic of ankylosing spondylitis blood.

TCRdb re-analysed the 5' RACE reads in MiXCR, keeping a single row per CDR3 protein. In the table there are a few hundred thousand distinct CDR3 sequences, around 8% of which are singletons. This CDR3 has 15 amino acids. Germline V gives CDR1 DFQATT, CDR2 SNEGSKA (reference sequence). V lost 2 bases and J lost 2; bases outside the gene matches: 6. The TCR originated in a male donor with ankylosing spondylitis. The chain couples TRBV20-1 to TRBJ2-7, with TRBD1 identical over 10 bases. The sequenced sample consisted of blood, either unsorted or a sorted T cell fraction (not recorded which). The CDR3 DNA reads as TGCAGTGCTAGACCGCTAGGACAGGGGGCCTACGAGCAGTACTTC. Translated, it gives CSARPLGQGAYEQYF.